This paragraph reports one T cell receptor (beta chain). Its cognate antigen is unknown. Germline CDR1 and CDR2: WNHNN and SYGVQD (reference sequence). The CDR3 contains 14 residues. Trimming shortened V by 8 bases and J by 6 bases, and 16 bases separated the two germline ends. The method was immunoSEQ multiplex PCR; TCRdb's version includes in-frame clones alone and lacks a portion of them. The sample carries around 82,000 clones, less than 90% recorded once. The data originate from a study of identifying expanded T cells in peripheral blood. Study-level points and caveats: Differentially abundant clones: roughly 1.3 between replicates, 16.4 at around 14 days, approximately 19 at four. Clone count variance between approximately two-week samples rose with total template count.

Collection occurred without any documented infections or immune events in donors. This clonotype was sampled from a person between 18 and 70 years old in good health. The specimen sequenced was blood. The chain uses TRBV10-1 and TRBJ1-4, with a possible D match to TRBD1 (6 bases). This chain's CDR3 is CASHKTGSDEKLFF. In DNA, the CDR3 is TGCGCCAGCCACAAAACAGGGAGTGATGAAAAACTGTTTTTT.